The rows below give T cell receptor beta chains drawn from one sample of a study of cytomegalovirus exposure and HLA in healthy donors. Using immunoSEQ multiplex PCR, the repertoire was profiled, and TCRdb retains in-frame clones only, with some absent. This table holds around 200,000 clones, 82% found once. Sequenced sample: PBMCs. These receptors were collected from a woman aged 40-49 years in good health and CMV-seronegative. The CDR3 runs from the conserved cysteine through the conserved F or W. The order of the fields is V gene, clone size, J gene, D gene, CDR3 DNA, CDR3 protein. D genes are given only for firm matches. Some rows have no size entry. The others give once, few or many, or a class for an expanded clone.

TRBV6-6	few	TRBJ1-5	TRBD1	TGTGCCAGCAGCGACAGGGTAGCTCAAAGCAATCAGCCCCAGCATTTT	CASSDRVAQSNQPQHF
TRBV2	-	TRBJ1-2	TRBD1	TGTGCCAGCAGACCGGGACAGGGATCTGGCTATGGCTACACCTTC	CASRPGQGSGYGYTF
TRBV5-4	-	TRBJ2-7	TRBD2	TGTGCCAGCAGCGCCAGCGGGAATCTCTACGAGCAGTACTTC	CASSASGNLYEQYF
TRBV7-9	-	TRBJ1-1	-	TGTGCCAGCAGCCGTACAGGGCCTGAAGCTTTCTTT	CASSRTGPEAFF
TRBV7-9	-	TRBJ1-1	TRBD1	TGTGCCAGCAGCTTAGTTGTCAGGGGGCGAAGGTCCACTGAAGCTTTCTTT	CASSLVVRGRRSTEAFF
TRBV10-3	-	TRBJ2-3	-	TGTGCCATCATGGGGGCTAGCACAGATACGCAGTATTTT	CAIMGASTDTQYF
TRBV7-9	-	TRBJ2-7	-	TGTGCCAGCAGCCGACTACTTACGGAGAACGAGCAGTACTTC	CASSRLLTENEQYF
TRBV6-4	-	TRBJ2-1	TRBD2	TGTGCCAGCAGTGGACTAGCGGGGGCCTCCTACAATGAGCAGTTCTTC	CASSGLAGASYNEQFF
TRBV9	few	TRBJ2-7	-	TGTGCCAGCAGCGGGGACAACTACGAGCAGTACTTC	CASSGDNYEQYF
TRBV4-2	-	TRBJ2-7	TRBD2	TGTGCCAGCAGCCACCCGGGACTAGCGGGCGAGCAGTACTTC	CASSHPGLAGEQYF
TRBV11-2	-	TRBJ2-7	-	TGTGCCAGCAGCCGACAGGTTTTAACAGACGAGCAGTACTTC	CASSRQVLTDEQYF
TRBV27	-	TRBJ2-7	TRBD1	TGTGCCAGCAGTCCGGGGACAGGGGAGGAGCAGTACTTC	CASSPGTGEEQYF
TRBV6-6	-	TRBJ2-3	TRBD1	TGTGCCAGCAGACCACAGGGGGGCACAGATACGCAGTATTTT	CASRPQGGTDTQYF
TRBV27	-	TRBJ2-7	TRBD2	TGTGCCAGCAGTCCATGGACTAGCGGTCATGAGGACGAGCAGTACTTC	CASSPWTSGHEDEQYF
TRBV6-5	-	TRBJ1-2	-	TGTGCCAGCACTTCGTCAGGCGCAGGTAGCTATGGCTACACCTTC	CASTSSGAGSYGYTF
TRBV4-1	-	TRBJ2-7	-	TGCGCCAGCAGCCAAGGCGGGCCTAGCGCCAGGGCCTACGAGCAGTACTTC	CASSQGGPSARAYEQYF
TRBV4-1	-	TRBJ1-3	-	TGCGCCAGCAGCCAAGATTCACGCAGGGGAATTGGAAACACCATATATTTT	CASSQDSRRGIGNTIYF
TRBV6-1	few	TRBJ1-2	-	TGTGCCAGCAGTGAAGTCAGGGCAGCGACGGGGGACTATGGCTACACCTTC	CASSEVRAATGDYGYTF
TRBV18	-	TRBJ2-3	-	TGTGCCAGCTCACCACCCGGTGCAGATACGCAGTATTTT	CASSPPGADTQYF
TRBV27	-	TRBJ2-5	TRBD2	TGTGCCAGCAGGACTAGCGGAGAGACCCAGTACTTC	CASRTSGETQYF
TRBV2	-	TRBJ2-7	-	TGTGCCAGCAGTGAAGGGCTAGCATCCGAGCAGTACTTC	CASSEGLASEQYF
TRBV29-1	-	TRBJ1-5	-	TGCAGCGTTGACGCGGGGAGCAATCAGCCCCAGCATTTT	CSVDAGSNQPQHF
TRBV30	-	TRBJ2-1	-	TGTGCCTGGAGTGTGGTATGGGGGACTGGCGGGAATGAGCAGTTCTTC	CAWSVVWGTGGNEQFF
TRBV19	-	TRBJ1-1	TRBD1	TGTGCCAGTAGTCTTTGGGGGTTTGGGACAGGGAGCACTGAAGCTTTCTTT	CASSLWGFGTGSTEAFF
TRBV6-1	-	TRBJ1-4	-	TGTGCCAGCAGTGAATTGAGAGCAACTAATGAAAAACTGTTTTTT	CASSELRATNEKLFF
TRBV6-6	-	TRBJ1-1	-	TGTGCCAGCAGTTACGACAGGATCACAACTGAAGCTTTCTTT	CASSYDRITTEAFF
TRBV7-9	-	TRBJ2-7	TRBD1	TGTGCCAGCAGCGAGACAGGGGACGAGCAGTACTTC	CASSETGDEQYF
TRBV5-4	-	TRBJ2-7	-	TGTGCCAGCAGCTCCCCGCAGGGGGGCGCGGGCGAGCAGTACTTC	CASSSPQGGAGEQYF
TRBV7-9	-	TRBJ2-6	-	TGTGCCAGCAGCTTTTCGGCAGGGGTGGCCTCTGGGGCCAACGTCCTGACTTTC	CASSFSAGVASGANVLTF
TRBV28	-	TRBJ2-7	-	TGTGCCAGCAACACCGAAGGACAGCCCTACGAGCAGTACTTC	CASNTEGQPYEQYF
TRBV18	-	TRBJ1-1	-	TGTGCCAGCTCACCACCCGTACAGATGAACACTGAAGCTTTCTTT	CASSPPVQMNTEAFF
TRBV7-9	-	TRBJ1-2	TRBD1	TGTGCCAGCAGCTTACAGGGGGCGTATGGCTACACCTTC	CASSLQGAYGYTF
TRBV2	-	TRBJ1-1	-	TGTGCCAGCAGCCTAATGGGGGGCGCGGGAGGGAACACTGAAGCTTTCTTT	CASSLMGGAGGNTEAFF
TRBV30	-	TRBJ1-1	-	TGTGCCTGGAGACGTGGGGGCGCACACACTGAAGCTTTCTTT	CAWRRGGAHTEAFF
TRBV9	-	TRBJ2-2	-	TGTGCCAGCAGCGTAGATCCAGGGGTGATCGCCGGGGAGCTGTTTTTT	CASSVDPGVIAGELFF
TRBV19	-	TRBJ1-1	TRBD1	TGTGCCAGTAGTCCTACAGGGGGTACTGAAGCTTTCTTT	CASSPTGGTEAFF
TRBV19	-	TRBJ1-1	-	TGTGCCAGCCGGGACTCGAACACTGAAGCTTTCTTT	CASRDSNTEAFF